This is a list of T cell receptor beta chains from one sample in a study of memory CD4+ T cells and cytomegalovirus serostatus. Generated by immunoSEQ multiplex PCR, the TCRdb table keeps only in-frame clones and is missing some. The table shows 55,000 to 65,000 clones, with roughly 81% occurring only once. The specimen sequenced was memory CD4+ T cells from blood. These receptors were obtained from an adult in good health and CMV-seronegative. Each CDR3 is given with its conserved first and last residue. Each record gives: D gene, clone size, V gene, J gene, CDR3 DNA, CDR3 protein. A D gene is named only where the DNA matches it firmly. Some rows have no size entry. The others give once, few or many, or a class for an expanded clone.

D: NA
size: few
V: TRBV5-1
J: TRBJ2-1
DNA: TGCGCCAGCAGCCCCGAACGGCTAATCTACAATGAGCAGTTCTTC
CDR3: CASSPERLIYNEQFF

D: TRBD1
size: NA
V: TRBV19
J: TRBJ1-5
DNA: TGTGCCAGCCGAGACAGGGTCAATCAGCCCCAGCATTTT
CDR3: CASRDRVNQPQHF

D: NA
size: NA
V: TRBV4-2
J: TRBJ1-3
DNA: TGTGCCAGCAGCCAAGATTGGGCCGGAGGAGGAAACACCATATATTTT
CDR3: CASSQDWAGGGNTIYF

D: NA
size: NA
V: TRBV6-5
J: TRBJ1-4
DNA: TGTGCCAGCCGAGGAGGGGAAAAACTGTTTTTT
CDR3: CASRGGEKLFF

D: NA
size: NA
V: TRBV5-6
J: TRBJ2-1
DNA: TGTGCCAGCAGCCTACCGGGTTATTCTTACGGGAGTAAGGGCAATGAGCAGTTCTTC
CDR3: CASSLPGYSYGSKGNEQFF

D: NA
size: NA
V: TRBV2
J: TRBJ2-1
DNA: TGTGCCAGCAAATCGAGGGGCCTCGAGGAGTACAATGAGCAGTTCTTC
CDR3: CASKSRGLEEYNEQFF

D: NA
size: NA
V: TRBV30
J: TRBJ2-7
DNA: TGTGCCTGGAGTGTACTGGCAGGGCGCCACGAGCAGTACTTC
CDR3: CAWSVLAGRHEQYF

D: TRBD2
size: NA
V: TRBV5-4
J: TRBJ2-3
DNA: TGTGCCAGCAGCTTTCAAGCGGGAGGCACAGATACGCAGTATTTT
CDR3: CASSFQAGGTDTQYF

D: TRBD1
size: NA
V: TRBV4-1
J: TRBJ1-1
DNA: TGCGCCAGCAGCCGGGCGGGACAGGGGGTCACTGAAGCTTTCTTT
CDR3: CASSRAGQGVTEAFF

D: TRBD1
size: NA
V: TRBV5-1
J: TRBJ1-2
DNA: TGCGCCAGCAGCTATTCAGGGGGGAGGAATGGCTACACCTTC
CDR3: CASSYSGGRNGYTF

D: NA
size: NA
V: TRBV19
J: TRBJ1-3
DNA: TGTGCCAGTACCTGGCGGGGGGCAGCGGCAGGCGCAAACACCATATATTTT
CDR3: CASTWRGAAAGANTIYF

D: NA
size: NA
V: TRBV4-3
J: TRBJ1-1
DNA: TGCGCCAGCAGCCAAGTTTCGGCATCGCGGAACACTGAAGCTTTCTTT
CDR3: CASSQVSASRNTEAFF

D: NA
size: NA
V: TRBV30
J: TRBJ2-2
DNA: TGTGCCTGGAGTGTACTAGAAAACACCGGGGAGCTGTTTTTT
CDR3: CAWSVLENTGELFF

D: NA
size: NA
V: TRBV11-2
J: TRBJ2-1
DNA: TGTGCCAGCAACGACCCGGGAGTTTCCCGCAATGAGCAGTTCTTC
CDR3: CASNDPGVSRNEQFF

D: NA
size: few
V: TRBV6-5
J: TRBJ1-1
DNA: TGTGCCACCCAGCTAGGGAGGAACACTGAAGCTTTCTTT
CDR3: CATQLGRNTEAFF

D: NA
size: once
V: TRBV5-1
J: TRBJ1-1
DNA: TGCGCCACCCATCGGGACCTCGAGGATACTGAAGCTTTCTTT
CDR3: CATHRDLEDTEAFF